These 32 T cell receptor beta chains were sequenced from one sample in a study of T cell changes during pregnancy in multiple sclerosis. TCRdb's copy holds only in-frame clones and misses some; the assay was immunoSEQ multiplex PCR. The sample holds tens of thousands of clones, about 93% seen once. The sample was CD4+ T cells from peripheral blood mononuclear cells, taken before pregnancy. All receptors come from a female donor with multiple sclerosis, enrolled in a pregnancy study.

For the CDR3, the DNA is TGTGCCAGCAGCTCCGCCGGGGGTGGGACCGGGGAGCTGTTTTTT. Translated, it gives CASSSAGGGTGELFF. J is TRBJ2-2 and V is TRBV13; tentative D call: TRBD2 (6 bases). CDR1 and CDR2 (germline): PRHDT, FYEKMQ (reference sequence). The V end was cut by 4 bases, the J end by 5 bases, with 14 bases between. The CDR3 is 15 residues long.

The V call is TRBV9, the J call TRBJ1-2; D may be TRBD1 (5 bases). Germline V lookup: CDR1 SGDLS, CDR2 YYNGEE. V was pared by 4 bases and J by 5 bases, with 9 bases between. This CDR3 contains 12 residues. The CDR3 region has the DNA TGTGCCAGCAGCACTACAGGTTATGGCTACACCTTC. Protein: CASSTTGYGYTF. Full variable domain (remainder filled in from reference TRBV9 and TRBJ1-2): DSGVTQTPKHLITATGQRVTLRCSPRSGDLSVYWYQQSLDQGLQFLIQYYNGEERAKGNILERFSAQQFPDLHSELNLSSLELGDSALYFCASSTTGYGYTFGSGTRLTVV.

This chain uses TRBV4-3 with TRBJ1-1, with no clear D. Germline CDR1 is LGHNA and CDR2 is YSLEER. The CDR3 has 16 residues. Between the trimmed V and J ends, which lost 3 bases and 0 bases, there was a span of 14 bases. The CDR3 loop reads CASSQAPGNMNTEAFF. The CDR3 DNA is TGCGCCAGCAGCCAGGCCCCGGGTAATATGAACACTGAAGCTTTCTTT.

At least ten counts were recorded for this clone. CDR3 nucleotides: TGTGCCAGCAATCAGGGATTTGGAAACACCATATATTTT. Translated: CASNQGFGNTIYF. The rearrangement joins TRBV2 to TRBJ1-3; possibly TRBD1 for D (5 bases). V was shortened by 7 bases and J by 3 bases, with 10 bases between the two germline ends. Germline V CDR1 and CDR2: SNHLY, FYNNEI. This CDR3 is built from 13 residues.

CDR3 DNA sequence: TGTGCCAGCAGCTCCCGGGACAGAGAGACCCAGTACTTC. This sequence encodes CASSSRDRETQYF. The J gene is TRBJ2-5, the V gene TRBV7-7; 7 bases fit TRBD1. Losses at the gene ends were 4 bases for V and 4 bases for J; bases not matched to a gene: 3. CDR1 is SSHAT and CDR2 is FNYEAQ in the germline V gene (reference sequence). CDR3 size: 13 residues. Full variable domain (rest looked up from reference TRBV7-7 and TRBJ2-5): GAGVSQSPRYKVTKRGQDVTLRCDPISSHATLYWYQQALGQGPEFLTYFNYEAQPDKSGLPSDRFSAERPEGSISTLTIQRTEQRDSAMYRCASSSRDRETQYFGPGTRLLVL.

The chain employs TRBV28 and TRBJ2-5; 8 bases line up with TRBD2. This CDR3 has 15 amino acids. V was clipped by 0 bases and J by 2 bases; unmatched bases: 2. CDR1 is MDHEN, CDR2 SYDVKM, per germline. CDR3 loop: CASSLWRGRQETQYF. DNA of the CDR3: TGTGCCAGCAGTTTATGGCGCGGGAGGCAAGAGACCCAGTACTTC.

The chain recombines TRBV28 with TRBJ1-5; 8 positions agree with TRBD1. There are 16 residues in the CDR3. V trimming: 1 base; J trimming: 6 bases; junction bases outside the gene matches: 8. The V gene's germline CDR1 is MDHEN and CDR2 SYDVKM. The CDR3 DNA follows: TGTGCCAGCAGTTTATTCGGACAGGGTAAGAGTCAGCCCCAGCATTTT. This translates into CASSLFGQGKSQPQHF.

This rearrangement joins TRBV5-1 to TRBJ1-1; the match to TRBD1 covers 9 bases. There are 14 residues in the CDR3. V lost 0 bases, J lost 11 bases, and 8 bases stayed unmatched. Germline V gives CDR1 SGHRS, CDR2 YFSETQ. The CDR3 DNA reads as TGCGCCAGCAGCTTGGAGCCGGGACAGGGCAGGGCTTTCTTT. Encoded protein: CASSLEPGQGRAFF.

Only a few counts were recorded for this clone. This sequence joins TRBV28 and TRBJ1-2; unclear D gene. Germline CDR1 MDHEN, CDR2 SYDVKM. V was trimmed by 4 bases and J by 2 bases, leaving 5 bases between them. The CDR3 has 12 residues. CDR3 coding DNA: TGTGCCAGCAGTTCGGGAAACTATGGCTACACCTTC. This encodes CASSSGNYGYTF.

The chain couples TRBV28 to TRBJ2-7; TRBD2 might be the D (6 bases). The V gene lost 9 bases and the J gene lost 5 bases, with 17 bases spanning the gap. This CDR3 has 13 residues. Germline CDR1 and CDR2: MDHEN and SYDVKM. The CDR3 spells CASLRAGSNEQYF. The CDR3 coding sequence is TGTGCCAGTCTTAGAGCCGGGAGTAACGAGCAGTACTTC.

The chain links TRBV9 to TRBJ2-7; the match to TRBD1 covers 7 bases. There are 15 residues in the CDR3. V shed 4 bases, J shed 4 bases, and the junction held 11 bases outside the gene matches. CDR1 is SGDLS and CDR2 is YYNGEE in the germline V gene. The CDR3 region has the DNA TGTGCCAGCAGCCTTGCAGGGGGACCGGATTACGAGCAGTACTTC. Amino acids: CASSLAGGPDYEQYF.

The chain carries TRBV14 and TRBJ1-1; TRBD1 agrees at 10 bases. Germline V gene data show CDR1 as SGHDN and CDR2 as FVKESK. The CDR3 has 15 amino acids. Trimming cost V 6 bases and J 4 bases; bases outside gene matches: 8. CDR3 sequence (DNA): TGTGCCAGCAGACGGGGACAGGGGTTAAGCACTGAAGCTTTCTTT. The encoded protein is CASRRGQGLSTEAFF.

The chain links TRBV7-2 to TRBJ2-5; D is ambiguous. CDR1 is SGHTA, CDR2 FQGNSA, per germline. V was cut by 3 bases and J by 2 bases, with 7 bases left in between. The CDR3 consists of 13 residues. Written as DNA, the CDR3 is TGTGCCAGCAGCTTGGTCAGTCAAGAGACCCAGTACTTC. Translating gives CASSLVSQETQYF.

The V call is TRBV5-4, the J call TRBJ2-5, with unresolved D. V was shortened by 0 bases and J by 4 bases, with 10 bases between the two germline ends. The CDR3 extends over 14 amino acids. CDR1 and CDR2 (germline): SGHNT, YYREEE (reference sequence). CDR3 sequence (DNA): TGTGCCAGCAGCTTGGAGCGCGCCGGAGAGACCCAGTACTTC. Its translation is CASSLERAGETQYF.

The rearrangement links TRBV9 to TRBJ1-1; 7 bases are a match to TRBD1. After removal of 3 bases from V and 5 bases from J, the junction contained 4 bases not matched to a gene. The CDR3 runs 13 residues. In germline, CDR1 is SGDLS, CDR2 YYNGEE. The CDR3 sequence is CASSGDRDTEAFF. The CDR3 DNA reads TGTGCCAGCAGCGGAGACAGGGATACTGAAGCTTTCTTT. Filled out from reference TRBV9 and TRBJ1-1, the complete variable domain reads DSGVTQTPKHLITATGQRVTLRCSPRSGDLSVYWYQQSLDQGLQFLIQYYNGEERAKGNILERFSAQQFPDLHSELNLSSLELGDSALYFCASSGDRDTEAFFGQGTRLTVV.

The rearrangement uses TRBV9 and TRBJ2-3; D might be TRBD2 (6 bases). The germline V and J ends were trimmed by 0 bases and 1 base, with 9 bases remaining between them. Per the germline V gene, CDR1 is SGDLS and CDR2 is YYNGEE. This CDR3 region has 15 residues. The DNA for the CDR3 is TGTGCCAGCAGCGTAGTAACGGGAGGCACAGATACGCAGTATTTT. Encoded protein: CASSVVTGGTDTQYF.

The gene calls are TRBV5-6 and TRBJ1-4, with D perhaps TRBD1 (5 bases). This CDR3 is 16 amino acids long. The V gene's germline CDR1 is SGHDT and CDR2 YYEEEE. Trimming shortened V by 0 bases and J by 11 bases, and 20 bases separated the two germline ends. The CDR3: CASSLDRRQGLIKLFF. The CDR3 DNA reads as TGTGCCAGCAGCTTGGATCGTCGGCAGGGACTGATTAAACTGTTTTTT.

The chain combines TRBV7-9 with TRBJ1-1; 7 positions match TRBD1. V lost 5 bases and J lost 3; bases outside the gene matches: 3. CDR1 and CDR2 from the germline V gene are SEHNR and FQNEAQ (reference sequence). The CDR3 covers 13 residues. CDR3 protein: CASSLGQYTEAFF. The CDR3 DNA follows: TGTGCCAGCAGCCTGGGACAGTACACTGAAGCTTTCTTT.

The chain is built from TRBV7-2 and TRBJ2-1; 8 bases agree with TRBD2. The germline gives CDR1 SGHTA, CDR2 FQGNSA. V was clipped by 5 bases and J by 8 bases; unmatched bases: 8. The CDR3 is 14 residues long. In nucleotides, the CDR3 is TGTGCCAGCAGCCCGGGACTAGGATTCGATGAGCAGTTCTTC. It encodes CASSPGLGFDEQFF.

This chain uses TRBV6-5 with TRBJ2-7; TRBD2 might be the D (6 bases). In germline, CDR1 is MNHEY, CDR2 SVGAGI. The CDR3 consists of 14 residues. Trimming stripped 2 bases from V and 3 bases from J, with 11 bases between. CDR3 loop: CASSYDGTHYEQYF. The CDR3 DNA reads TGTGCCAGCAGTTACGATGGGACTCACTACGAGCAGTACTTC.

The V and J genes are TRBV28 and TRBJ2-5; D might be TRBD1 (5 bases). This CDR3 has 13 amino acids. Trimming pared 6 bases from V and 1 base from J, leaving 9 bases between. Germline values: CDR1 MDHEN, CDR2 SYDVKM. CDR3 amino acids: CASRPTVQETQYF. As DNA, the CDR3 is TGTGCCAGCAGGCCGACAGTCCAAGAGACCCAGTACTTC.

The table lists this clone with a few counts. The chain joins TRBV28 to TRBJ1-2; the match to TRBD1 covers 8 bases. V lost 7 bases and J lost 5; bases outside the gene matches: 3. CDR1 MDHEN and CDR2 SYDVKM come from the germline V gene. This CDR3 has 12 amino acids. The CDR3 DNA reads TGTGCCAGCACGGACAGGGCTTATGGCTACACCTTC. It encodes CASTDRAYGYTF.

The gene calls are TRBV29-1 and TRBJ2-1, with a tentative D call TRBD1 (5 bases). The CDR3 totals 14 residues. Germline CDR1 reads SQVTM; CDR2 reads ANQGSEA. The germline V and J ends were trimmed by 2 bases and 4 bases, with 12 bases remaining between them. This chain's CDR3 is CSVESRAGYNEQFF. In DNA form, the CDR3 reads TGCAGCGTTGAAAGCAGGGCAGGGTACAATGAGCAGTTCTTC.

J is TRBJ1-6 and V is TRBV28, with 7 bases matching TRBD1. J lost 11 bases, V lost 10 bases, and 8 bases had no gene match. The germline CDR1 and CDR2 sequences are MDHEN and SYDVKM. The CDR3 is 12 amino acids. Here the CDR3 reads CATETGLTPLHF. Written as DNA, the CDR3 is TGTGCCACCGAGACAGGGTTGACACCCCTCCACTTT.

The chain carries TRBV29-1 and TRBJ2-7; TRBD1 matches 7 bases. CDR3 length equals 13 residues. Losses at the gene ends were 6 bases for V and 7 bases for J; bases not matched to a gene: 12. Germline V gives CDR1 SQVTM, CDR2 ANQGSEA. CDR3 loop: CSVKGQYLREQYF. The CDR3 nucleotides are TGCAGCGTCAAGGGACAGTATCTACGTGAGCAGTACTTC.

This chain links TRBV5-1 with TRBJ2-7; D may be TRBD1 (6 bases). Germline assignment: CDR1 SGHRS and CDR2 YFSETQ. This CDR3 is built from 14 residues. The V gene lost 4 bases and the J gene lost 2 bases, with 13 bases spanning the gap. CDR3 region: CASSDPGTPYEQYF. CDR3 sequence (DNA): TGCGCCAGCAGCGACCCCGGGACACCCTACGAGCAGTACTTC.

The rearrangement joins TRBV25-1 to TRBJ2-7; 8 nucleotides line up with TRBD1. The CDR3 sequence is 14 residues long. CDR1 and CDR2 from the germline V gene are MGHDK and SYGVNS. V shed 4 bases and J 7 bases; nucleotides not matched to a gene: 9. As DNA, the CDR3 is TGTGCCAGCAGTGGACTTGGACAGGGTGGAGAGCAGTACTTC. This gives the protein CASSGLGQGGEQYF.

This clone occurred a few times. The V call is TRBV4-1, the J call TRBJ1-1; D is unresolved. The CDR3 sequence is 14 residues long. Germline V CDR1 and CDR2: MGHRA, YSYEKL. Trimming pared 6 bases from V and 5 bases from J, leaving 16 bases between. CDR3 nucleotides: TGCGCCAGCAGAGGAGTCCTCCGGAATACTGAAGCTTTCTTT. The encoded protein is CASRGVLRNTEAFF.

This clone has just a few counts. This sequence joins TRBV5-1 and TRBJ2-3; D unclear. Germline V CDR1 and CDR2: SGHRS, YFSETQ. The V and J ends lost 0 bases and 1 base respectively, with 9 bases between them. This CDR3 has 15 amino acids. CDR3 coding DNA: TGCGCCAGCAGCTTGGGGGCAGGTGGCACAGATACGCAGTATTTT. It specifies CASSLGAGGTDTQYF.

V gene TRBV7-3 combines with J gene TRBJ2-1; D may be TRBD2 (7 bases). The CDR3 covers 19 residues. The V end was cut by 3 bases, the J end by 0 bases, with 21 bases between. CDR1 is SGHTA, CDR2 FQGTGA, per germline. CDR3: CASSLVVIRRGLSYNEQFF. In DNA, the CDR3 is TGTGCCAGCAGCTTGGTGGTTATCAGGCGGGGGCTCTCCTACAATGAGCAGTTCTTC.

This sequence joins TRBV11-3 and TRBJ2-2; TRBD1 agrees at 7 bases. The CDR3 runs to 15 residues. Trimming cost V 5 bases and J 7 bases; bases outside gene matches: 10. Germline CDR1 reads SGHNT; CDR2 reads YENEEA. The chain's CDR3 is CASSTGLGQVGELFF. CDR3 in DNA: TGTGCCAGCAGCACTGGGCTAGGACAGGTCGGGGAGCTGTTTTTT.

The chain uses TRBV4-3 and TRBJ2-3; TRBD2 aligns across 15 bases. The CDR3 loop spans 20 amino acids. CDR1 is LGHNA and CDR2 is YSLEER in the germline V gene. Trimming cost V 1 base and J 0 bases; bases outside gene matches: 8. The CDR3 here is CASSQGRTGTSGGSTDTQYF. In nucleotides, the CDR3 is TGCGCCAGCAGCCAAGGTCGAACAGGGACTAGCGGGGGGAGCACAGATACGCAGTATTTT.